This T cell receptor (beta chain) was retrieved from a study of CD8 T cells in ankylosing spondylitis. Study-level results: Within matched ankylosing spondylitis synovial fluid, disease-linked clones were reportedly significantly enriched. Clones linked to the disease showed a CD8+ phenotype. They occurred at relatively low frequencies in peripheral blood.

Worth noting for this clonotype: Its antigen is not known.

Trimming pared 3 bases from V and 4 bases from J, leaving 6 bases between. From germline, CDR1 is SGHTA and CDR2 FQGNSA. CDR3 length: 13 residues. For TCR beta, libraries came from quantitative 5'-RACE with molecular barcodes. TCRdb analysed the 5' RACE reads with MiXCR anew, one entry per CDR3 protein. The repertoire holds some 87,000 distinct CDR3 sequences, with roughly 30% as singletons. The sequenced sample consisted of blood, either unsorted or a sorted T cell fraction (not recorded which). V is TRBV7-2 and J is TRBJ1-4, with D maybe TRBD1 (5 bases). This TCR derives from a male donor with ankylosing spondylitis or in good health (not recorded which). CDR3 nucleotide sequence: TGTGCCAGCAGCTTGGGACTTAATGAAAAACTGTTTTTT. This translates into CASSLGLNEKLFF.